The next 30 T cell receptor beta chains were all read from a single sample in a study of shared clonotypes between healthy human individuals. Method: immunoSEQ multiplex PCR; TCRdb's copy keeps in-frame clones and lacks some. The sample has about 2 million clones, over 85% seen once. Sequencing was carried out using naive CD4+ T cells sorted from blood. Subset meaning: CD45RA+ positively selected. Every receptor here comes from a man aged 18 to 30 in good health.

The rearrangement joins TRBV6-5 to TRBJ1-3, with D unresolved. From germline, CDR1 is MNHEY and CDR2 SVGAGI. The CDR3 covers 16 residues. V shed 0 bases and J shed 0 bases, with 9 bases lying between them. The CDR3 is CASSYSTGVSGNTIYF. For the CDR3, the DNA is TGTGCCAGCAGTTACTCGACCGGGGTCTCTGGAAACACCATATATTTT.

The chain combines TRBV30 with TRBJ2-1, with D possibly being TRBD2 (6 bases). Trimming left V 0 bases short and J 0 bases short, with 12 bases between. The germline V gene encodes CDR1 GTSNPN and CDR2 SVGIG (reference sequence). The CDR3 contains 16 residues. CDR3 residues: CAWSVGSSGSYNEQFF. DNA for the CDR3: TGTGCCTGGAGTGTAGGAAGTAGCGGCTCCTACAATGAGCAGTTCTTC.

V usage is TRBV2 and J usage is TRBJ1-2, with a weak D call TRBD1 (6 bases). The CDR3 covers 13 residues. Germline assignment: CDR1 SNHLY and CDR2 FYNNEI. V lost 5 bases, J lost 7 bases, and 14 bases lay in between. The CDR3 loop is CASSFDRSSGYTF. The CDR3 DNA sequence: TGTGCCAGCAGTTTCGACAGGTCGAGTGGCTACACCTTC.

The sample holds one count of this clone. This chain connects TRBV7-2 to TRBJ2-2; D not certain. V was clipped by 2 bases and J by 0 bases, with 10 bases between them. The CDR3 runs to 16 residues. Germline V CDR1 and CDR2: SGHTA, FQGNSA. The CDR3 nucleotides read TGTGCCAGCAGCTTATCCCACATTACGAACACCGGGGAGCTGTTTTTT. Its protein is CASSLSHITNTGELFF.

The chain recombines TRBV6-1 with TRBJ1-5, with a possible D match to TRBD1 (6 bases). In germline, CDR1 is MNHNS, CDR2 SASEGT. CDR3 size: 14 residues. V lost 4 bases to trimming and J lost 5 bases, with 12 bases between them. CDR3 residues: CASSGPQGHQPQHF. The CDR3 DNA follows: TGTGCCAGCAGTGGGCCTCAGGGGCATCAGCCCCAGCATTTT.

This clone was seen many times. CDR3: CASSPLTGPEQFF. CDR3 DNA sequence: TGTGCCAGCTCACCATTAACGGGACCCGAGCAGTTCTTC. V and J are TRBV18 and TRBJ2-1; either TRBD1 or TRBD2 may supply D (5 bases each). The CDR3 totals 13 residues. Germline CDR1 is KGHSH and CDR2 is LQKENI. V was clipped by 2 bases and J by 10 bases, with 12 bases between them.

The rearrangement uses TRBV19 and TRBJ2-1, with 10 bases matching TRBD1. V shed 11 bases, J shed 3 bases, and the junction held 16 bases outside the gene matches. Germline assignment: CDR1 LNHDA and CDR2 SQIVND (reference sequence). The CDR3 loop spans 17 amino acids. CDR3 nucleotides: TGTGCCTCAAGTTTATTCCCGGGACAGGGGATCTACAATGAGCAGTTCTTC. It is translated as CASSLFPGQGIYNEQFF.

Here the CDR3 DNA reads TGTGCCAGCAGCTTAGGCCCGGGTTTAAACATTCAGTACTTC. Protein product: CASSLGPGLNIQYF. The chain couples TRBV7-2 to TRBJ2-4, with D uncertain. CDR1 and CDR2 from the germline V gene are SGHTA and FQGNSA. The CDR3 sequence is 14 residues long. V was pared by 1 base and J by 6 bases, with 10 bases between.

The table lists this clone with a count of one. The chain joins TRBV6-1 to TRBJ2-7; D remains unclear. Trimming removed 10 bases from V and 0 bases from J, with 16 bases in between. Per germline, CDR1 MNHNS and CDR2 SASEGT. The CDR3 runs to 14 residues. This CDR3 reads CATTRTASSYEQYF. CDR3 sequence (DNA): TGTGCCACTACTCGGACGGCGAGCTCCTACGAGCAGTACTTC.

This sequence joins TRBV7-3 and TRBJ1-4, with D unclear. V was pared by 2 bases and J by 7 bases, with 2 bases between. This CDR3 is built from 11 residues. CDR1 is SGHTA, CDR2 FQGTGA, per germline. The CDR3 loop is CASSLSEKLFF. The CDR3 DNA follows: TGTGCCAGCAGCTTATCTGAAAAACTGTTTTTT.

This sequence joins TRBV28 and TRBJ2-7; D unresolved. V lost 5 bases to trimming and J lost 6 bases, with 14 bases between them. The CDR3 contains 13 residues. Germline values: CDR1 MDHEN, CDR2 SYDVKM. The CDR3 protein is CASSPPTPIEQYF. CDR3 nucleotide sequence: TGTGCCAGCAGTCCGCCGACCCCTATCGAGCAGTACTTC.

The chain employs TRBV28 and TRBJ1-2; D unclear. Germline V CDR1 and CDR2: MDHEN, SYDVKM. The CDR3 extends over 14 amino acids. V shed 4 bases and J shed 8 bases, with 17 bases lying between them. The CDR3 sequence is CASSSIGGRLGYTF. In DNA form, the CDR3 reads TGTGCCAGCAGTTCGATCGGAGGGCGACTGGGCTACACCTTC.

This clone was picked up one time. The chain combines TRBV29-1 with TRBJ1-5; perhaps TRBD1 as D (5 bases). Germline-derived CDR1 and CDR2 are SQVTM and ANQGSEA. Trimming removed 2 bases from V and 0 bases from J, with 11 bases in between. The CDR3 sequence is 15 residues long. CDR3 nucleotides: TGCAGCGTTGAATACAGGTCGGGTAGCAATCAGCCCCAGCATTTT. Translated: CSVEYRSGSNQPQHF.

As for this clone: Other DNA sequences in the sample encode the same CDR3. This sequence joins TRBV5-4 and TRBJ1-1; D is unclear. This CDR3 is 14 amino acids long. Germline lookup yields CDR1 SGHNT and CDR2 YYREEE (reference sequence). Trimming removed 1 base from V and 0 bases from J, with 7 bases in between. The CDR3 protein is CASSLTGLNTEAFF. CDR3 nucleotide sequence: TGTGCCAGCAGCTTGACGGGGTTGAACACTGAAGCTTTCTTT.

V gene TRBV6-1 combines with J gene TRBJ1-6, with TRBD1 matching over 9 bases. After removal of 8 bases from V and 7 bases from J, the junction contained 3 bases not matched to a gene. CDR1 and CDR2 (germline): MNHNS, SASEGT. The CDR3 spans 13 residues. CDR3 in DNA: TGTGCCAGCGAGACAGGGGGGAATTCACCCCTCCACTTT. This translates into CASETGGNSPLHF.

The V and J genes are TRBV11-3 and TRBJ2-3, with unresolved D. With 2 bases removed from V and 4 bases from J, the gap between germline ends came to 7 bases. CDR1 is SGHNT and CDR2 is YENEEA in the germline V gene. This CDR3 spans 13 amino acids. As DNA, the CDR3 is TGTGCCAGCAGCTTACAGTTCCCAGATACGCAGTATTTT. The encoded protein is CASSLQFPDTQYF. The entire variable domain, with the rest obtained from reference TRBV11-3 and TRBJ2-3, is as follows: EAGVVQSPRYKIIEKKQPVAFWCNPISGHNTLYWYLQNLGQGPELLIRYENEEAVDDSQLPKDRFSAERLKGVDSTLKIQPAELGDSAVYLCASSLQFPDTQYFGPGTRLTVL.

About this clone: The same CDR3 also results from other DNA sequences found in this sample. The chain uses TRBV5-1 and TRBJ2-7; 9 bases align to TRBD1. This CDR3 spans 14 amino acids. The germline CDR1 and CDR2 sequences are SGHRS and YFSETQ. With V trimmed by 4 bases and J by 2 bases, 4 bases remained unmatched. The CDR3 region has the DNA TGCGCCAGCAGCCCGCGGACAGGGGCCTACGAGCAGTACTTC. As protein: CASSPRTGAYEQYF. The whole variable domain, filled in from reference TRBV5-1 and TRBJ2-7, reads KAGVTQTPRYLIKTRGQQVTLSCSPISGHRSVSWYQQTPGQGLQFLFEYFSETQRNKGNFPGRFSGRQFSNSRSEMNVSTLELGDSALYLCASSPRTGAYEQYFGPGTRLTVT.

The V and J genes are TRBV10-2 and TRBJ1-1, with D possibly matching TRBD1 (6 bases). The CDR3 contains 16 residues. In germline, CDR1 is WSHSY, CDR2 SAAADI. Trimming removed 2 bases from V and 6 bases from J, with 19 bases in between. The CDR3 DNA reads TGCGCCAGCAGTGAGCCCAGCGGTGGGGGGCGATCTGAAGCTTTCTTT. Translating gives CASSEPSGGGRSEAFF.

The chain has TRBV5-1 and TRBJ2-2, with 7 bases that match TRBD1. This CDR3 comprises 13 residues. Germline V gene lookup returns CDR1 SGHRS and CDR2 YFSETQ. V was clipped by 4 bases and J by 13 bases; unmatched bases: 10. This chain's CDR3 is CASSGRTGNWLFF. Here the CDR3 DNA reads TGCGCCAGCAGCGGGCGGACAGGCAATTGGCTGTTTTTT. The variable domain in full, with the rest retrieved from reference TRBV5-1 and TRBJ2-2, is KAGVTQTPRYLIKTRGQQVTLSCSPISGHRSVSWYQQTPGQGLQFLFEYFSETQRNKGNFPGRFSGRQFSNSRSEMNVSTLELGDSALYLCASSGRTGNWLFFGEGSRLTVL.

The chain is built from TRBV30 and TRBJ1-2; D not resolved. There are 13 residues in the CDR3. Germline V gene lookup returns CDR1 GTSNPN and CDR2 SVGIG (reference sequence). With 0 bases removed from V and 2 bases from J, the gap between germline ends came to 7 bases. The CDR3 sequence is CAWSVSSNYGYTF. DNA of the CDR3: TGTGCCTGGAGTGTCAGCTCAAACTATGGCTACACCTTC.

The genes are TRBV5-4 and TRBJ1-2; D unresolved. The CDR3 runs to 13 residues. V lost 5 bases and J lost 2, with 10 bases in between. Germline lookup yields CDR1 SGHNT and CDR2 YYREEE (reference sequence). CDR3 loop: CASSSAENYGYTF. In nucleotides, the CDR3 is TGTGCCAGCAGTTCGGCCGAGAACTATGGCTACACCTTC. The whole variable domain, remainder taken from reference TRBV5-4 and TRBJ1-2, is ETGVTQSPTHLIKTRGQQVTLRCSSQSGHNTVSWYQQALGQGPQFIFQYYREEENGRGNFPPRFSGLQFPNYSSELNVNALELDDSALYLCASSSAENYGYTFGSGTRLTVV.

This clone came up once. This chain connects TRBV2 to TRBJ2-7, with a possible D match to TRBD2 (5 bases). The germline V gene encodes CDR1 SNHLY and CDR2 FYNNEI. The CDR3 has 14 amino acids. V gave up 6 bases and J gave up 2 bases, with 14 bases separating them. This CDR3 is CASRATEGPYEQYF. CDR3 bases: TGTGCCAGCAGGGCAACAGAGGGCCCCTACGAGCAGTACTTC.

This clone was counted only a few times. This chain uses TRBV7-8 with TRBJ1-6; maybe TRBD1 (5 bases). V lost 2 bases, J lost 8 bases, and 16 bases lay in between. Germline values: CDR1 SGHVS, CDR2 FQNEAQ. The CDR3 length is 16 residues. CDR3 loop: CASSLPPAGLDSPLHF. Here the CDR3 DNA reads TGTGCCAGCAGCTTACCTCCGGCAGGGCTTGATTCACCCCTCCACTTT.

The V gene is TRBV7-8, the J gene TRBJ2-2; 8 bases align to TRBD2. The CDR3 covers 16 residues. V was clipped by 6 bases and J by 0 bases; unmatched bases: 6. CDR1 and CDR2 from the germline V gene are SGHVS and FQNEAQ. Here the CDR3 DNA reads TGTGCCAGCAGACCATTTAGCGGGGCGAACACCGGGGAGCTGTTTTTT. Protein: CASRPFSGANTGELFF.

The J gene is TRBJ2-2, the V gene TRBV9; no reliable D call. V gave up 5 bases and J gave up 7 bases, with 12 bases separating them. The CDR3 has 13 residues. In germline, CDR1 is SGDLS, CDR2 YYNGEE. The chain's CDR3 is CASSLQVHGELFF. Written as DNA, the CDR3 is TGTGCCAGCAGTCTCCAGGTGCACGGGGAGCTGTTTTTT.

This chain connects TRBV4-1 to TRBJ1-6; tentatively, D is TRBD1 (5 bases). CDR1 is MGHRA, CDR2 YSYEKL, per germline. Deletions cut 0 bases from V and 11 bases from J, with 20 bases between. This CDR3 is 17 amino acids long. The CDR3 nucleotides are TGCGCCAGCAGCCAAGATGTGTTCCCAGGGCGGGGTGCACCCCTCCACTTT. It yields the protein CASSQDVFPGRGAPLHF.

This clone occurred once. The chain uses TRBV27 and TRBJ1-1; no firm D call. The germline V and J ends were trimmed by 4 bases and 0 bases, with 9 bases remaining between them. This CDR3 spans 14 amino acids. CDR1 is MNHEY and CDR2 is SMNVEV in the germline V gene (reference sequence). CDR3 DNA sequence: TGTGCCAGCAGTTCCCGACACTTGAACACTGAAGCTTTCTTT. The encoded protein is CASSSRHLNTEAFF.

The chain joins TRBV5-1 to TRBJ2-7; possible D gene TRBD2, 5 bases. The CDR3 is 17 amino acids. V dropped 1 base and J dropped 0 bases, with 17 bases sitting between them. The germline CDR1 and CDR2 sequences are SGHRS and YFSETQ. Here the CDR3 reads CASSLKGSGTSSYEQYF. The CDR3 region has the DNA TGCGCCAGCAGCTTGAAGGGATCGGGAACTTCCTCCTACGAGCAGTACTTC.

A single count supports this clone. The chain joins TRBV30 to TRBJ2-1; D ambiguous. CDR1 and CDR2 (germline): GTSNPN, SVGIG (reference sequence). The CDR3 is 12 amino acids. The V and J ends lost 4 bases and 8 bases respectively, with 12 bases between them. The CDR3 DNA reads TGTGCCTGGAATATAAATGCGGATGAGCAGTTCTTC. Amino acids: CAWNINADEQFF.

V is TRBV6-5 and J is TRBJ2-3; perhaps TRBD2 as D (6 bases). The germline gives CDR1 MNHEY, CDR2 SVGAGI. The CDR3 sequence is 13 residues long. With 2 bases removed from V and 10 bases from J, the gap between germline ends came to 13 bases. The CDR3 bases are TGTGCCAGCAGTTACCTTTTGGAGGGATCGCAGTATTTT. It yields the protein CASSYLLEGSQYF.